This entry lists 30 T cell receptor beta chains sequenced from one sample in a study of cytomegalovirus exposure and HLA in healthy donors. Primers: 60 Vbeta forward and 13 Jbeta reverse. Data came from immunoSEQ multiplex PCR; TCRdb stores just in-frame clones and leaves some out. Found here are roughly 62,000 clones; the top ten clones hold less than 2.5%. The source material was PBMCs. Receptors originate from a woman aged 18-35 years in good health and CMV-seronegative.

The CDR3 DNA reads TGTGCCAGCAGTTTAACTGGAGAGAACACCGGGGAGCTGTTTTTT. This codes for CASSLTGENTGELFF. V and J are TRBV28 and TRBJ2-2; D is unresolved. V lost 2 bases, J lost 1 base, and 8 bases lay in between. Germline V lookup: CDR1 MDHEN, CDR2 SYDVKM. This CDR3 has 15 amino acids. Full variable domain (remainder filled in from reference TRBV28 and TRBJ2-2): DVKVTQSSRYLVKRTGEKVFLECVQDMDHENMFWYRQDPGLGLRLIYFSYDVKMKEKGDIPEGYSVSREKKERFSLILESASTNQTSMYLCASSLTGENTGELFFGEGSRLTVL.

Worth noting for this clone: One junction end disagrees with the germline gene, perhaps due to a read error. CDR3 in amino acids: CASSIDPDSPTQYFF. Written as DNA, the CDR3 is TGTGCCAGTAGTATAGACCCGGACAGCCCTACCCAATACTTCTTC. The rearrangement uses TRBV19 and TRBJ1-2, with a tentative D call TRBD1 (6 bases). The CDR3 runs 15 residues. CDR1 and CDR2 (germline): LNHDA, SQIVND (reference sequence).

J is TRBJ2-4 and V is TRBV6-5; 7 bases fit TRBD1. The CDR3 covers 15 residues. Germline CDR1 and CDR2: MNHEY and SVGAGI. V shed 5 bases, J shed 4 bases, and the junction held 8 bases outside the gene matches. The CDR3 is CASSPKGGRKNIQYF. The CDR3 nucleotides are TGTGCCAGCAGTCCAAAAGGGGGCAGAAAAAACATTCAGTACTTC.

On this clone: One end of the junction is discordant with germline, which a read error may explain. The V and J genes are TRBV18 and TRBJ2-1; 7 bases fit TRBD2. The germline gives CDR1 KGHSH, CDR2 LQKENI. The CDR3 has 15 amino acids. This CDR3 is CASSPRGSSDNEQFF. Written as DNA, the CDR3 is TGTGCCAGCTCACCGCGCGGGAGCTCCGACAATGAGCAGTTCTTC.

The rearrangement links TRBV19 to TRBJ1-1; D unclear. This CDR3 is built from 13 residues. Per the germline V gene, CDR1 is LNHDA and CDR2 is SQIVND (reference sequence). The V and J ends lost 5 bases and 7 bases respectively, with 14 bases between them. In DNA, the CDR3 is TGTGCCAGTAGTCTGGCAAGAGGCTTTGAAGCTTTCTTT. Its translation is CASSLARGFEAFF.

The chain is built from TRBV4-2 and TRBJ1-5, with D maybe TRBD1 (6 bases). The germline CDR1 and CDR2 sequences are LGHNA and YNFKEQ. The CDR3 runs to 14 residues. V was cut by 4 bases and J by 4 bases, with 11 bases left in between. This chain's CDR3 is CASSRDRRNQPQHF. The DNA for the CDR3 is TGTGCCAGCAGCCGCGACAGGAGGAATCAGCCCCAGCATTTT.

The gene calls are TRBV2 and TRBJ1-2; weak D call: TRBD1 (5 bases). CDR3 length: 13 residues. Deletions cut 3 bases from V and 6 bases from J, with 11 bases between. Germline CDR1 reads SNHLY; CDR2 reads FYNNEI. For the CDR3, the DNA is TGTGCCAGCAGTGAGGGAAGGACAAATGGCTACACCTTC. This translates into CASSEGRTNGYTF.

The CDR3 bases are TGTGCCAGCAGTGCGGGGTTGGGGAACACTGAAGCTTTCTTT. Its translation is CASSAGLGNTEAFF. This chain uses TRBV25-1 with TRBJ1-1, with D unresolved. V lost 4 bases, J lost 1 base, and 10 bases lay in between. Germline loops: CDR1 MGHDK, CDR2 SYGVNS. CDR3 size: 14 residues. The whole variable domain, remainder taken from reference TRBV25-1 and TRBJ1-1, is EADIYQTPRYLVIGTGKKITLECSQTMGHDKMYWYQQDPGMELHLIHYSYGVNSTEKGDLSSESTVSRIRTEHFPLTLESARPSHTSQYLCASSAGLGNTEAFFGQGTRLTVV.

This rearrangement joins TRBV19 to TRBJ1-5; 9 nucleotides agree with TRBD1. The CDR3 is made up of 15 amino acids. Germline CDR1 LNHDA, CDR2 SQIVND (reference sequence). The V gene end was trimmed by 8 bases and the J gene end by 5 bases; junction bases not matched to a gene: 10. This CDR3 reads CASSRQGDEDQPQHF. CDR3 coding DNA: TGTGCCAGTTCACGACAGGGGGATGAGGATCAGCCCCAGCATTTT.

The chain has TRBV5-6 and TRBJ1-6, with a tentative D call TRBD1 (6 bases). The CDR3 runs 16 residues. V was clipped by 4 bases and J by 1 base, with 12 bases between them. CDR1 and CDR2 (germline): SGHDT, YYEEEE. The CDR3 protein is CASSTRQGSYNSPLHF. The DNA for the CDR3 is TGTGCCAGCAGCACCCGCCAGGGGTCCTATAATTCACCCCTCCACTTT.

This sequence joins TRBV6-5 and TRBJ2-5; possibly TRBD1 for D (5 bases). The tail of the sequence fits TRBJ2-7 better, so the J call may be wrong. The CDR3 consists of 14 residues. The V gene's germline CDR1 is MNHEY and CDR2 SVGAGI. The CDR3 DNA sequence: TGTGCCAGCAGCCTTCAGTCAGGGTCCTACGAGCAGTACTTC. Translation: CASSLQSGSYEQYF.

The CDR3 coding sequence is TGCGCCAGCAGCTTAATGGCGGGGCAAGAGACCCAGTACTTC. This translates into CASSLMAGQETQYF. This chain joins TRBV5-1 and TRBJ2-5; tentatively, D is TRBD2 (6 bases). CDR1 and CDR2 (germline): SGHRS, YFSETQ. V lost 2 bases and J lost 2, with 10 bases in between. The CDR3 totals 14 residues. Supplemented by reference TRBV5-1 and TRBJ2-5, the full variable domain reads KAGVTQTPRYLIKTRGQQVTLSCSPISGHRSVSWYQQTPGQGLQFLFEYFSETQRNKGNFPGRFSGRQFSNSRSEMNVSTLELGDSALYLCASSLMAGQETQYFGPGTRLLVL.

The CDR3 reads CASSPNVNPDNEQFF. DNA of the CDR3: TGTGCCAGCTCACCAAATGTAAATCCCGACAATGAGCAGTTCTTC. V is TRBV18 and J is TRBJ2-1; no clear D. Germline loops: CDR1 KGHSH, CDR2 LQKENI. The ends were cut back, 2 bases at V and 5 bases at J, with 13 bases in the middle. The CDR3 totals 15 residues.

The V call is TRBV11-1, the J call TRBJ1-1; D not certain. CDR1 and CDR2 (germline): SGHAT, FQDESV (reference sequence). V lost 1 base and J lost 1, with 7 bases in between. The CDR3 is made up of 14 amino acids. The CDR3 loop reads CASSLGRGNTEAFF. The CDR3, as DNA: TGTGCCAGCAGCTTAGGTAGAGGGAACACTGAAGCTTTCTTT.

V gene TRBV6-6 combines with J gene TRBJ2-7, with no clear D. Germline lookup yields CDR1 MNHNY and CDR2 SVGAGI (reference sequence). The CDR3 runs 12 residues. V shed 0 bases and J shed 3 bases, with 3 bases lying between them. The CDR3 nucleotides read TGTGCCAGCAGTTACTCCAACTACGAGCAGTACTTC. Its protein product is CASSYSNYEQYF.

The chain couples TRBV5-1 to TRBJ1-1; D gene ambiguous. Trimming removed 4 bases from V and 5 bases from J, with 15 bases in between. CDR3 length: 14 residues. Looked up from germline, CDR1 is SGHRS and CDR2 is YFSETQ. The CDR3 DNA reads TGCGCCAGCAGCCCACGAGGAGAGGAGACTGAAGCTTTCTTT. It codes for CASSPRGEETEAFF.

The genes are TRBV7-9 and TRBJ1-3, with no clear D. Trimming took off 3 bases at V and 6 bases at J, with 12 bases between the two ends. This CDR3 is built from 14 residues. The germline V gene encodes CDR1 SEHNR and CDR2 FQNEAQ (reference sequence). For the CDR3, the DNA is TGTGCCAGCAGCTTTCTAACGGGTGAAAACACCATATATTTT. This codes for CASSFLTGENTIYF.

CDR3: CASSLNRGDTDTQYF. As DNA, the CDR3 is TGCGCCAGCAGCTTGAACCGGGGGGACACAGATACGCAGTATTTT. The chain has TRBV5-1 and TRBJ2-3; 7 bases map to TRBD2. The CDR3 loop spans 15 amino acids. Germline CDR1 and CDR2: SGHRS and YFSETQ. Unmatched junction bases numbered 4, after V lost 1 base and J lost 2 bases.

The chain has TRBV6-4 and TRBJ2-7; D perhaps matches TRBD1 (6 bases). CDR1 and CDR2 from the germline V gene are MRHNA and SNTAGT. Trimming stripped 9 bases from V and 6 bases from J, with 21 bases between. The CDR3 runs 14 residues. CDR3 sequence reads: CARPADSAKGEQYF. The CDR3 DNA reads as TGTGCCAGACCCGCGGACAGCGCCAAGGGCGAGCAGTACTTC.

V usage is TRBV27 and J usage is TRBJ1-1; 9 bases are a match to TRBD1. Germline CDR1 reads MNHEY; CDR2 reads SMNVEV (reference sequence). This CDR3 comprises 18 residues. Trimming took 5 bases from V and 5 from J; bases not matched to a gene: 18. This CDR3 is CASSPTLWTGDGGTEAFF. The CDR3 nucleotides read TGTGCCAGCAGTCCTACGCTATGGACAGGGGACGGGGGGACTGAAGCTTTCTTT.

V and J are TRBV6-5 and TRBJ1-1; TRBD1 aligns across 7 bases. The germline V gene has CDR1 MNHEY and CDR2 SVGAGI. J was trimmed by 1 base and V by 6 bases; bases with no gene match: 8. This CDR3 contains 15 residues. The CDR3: CASSLKWTGNTEAFF. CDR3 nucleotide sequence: TGTGCCAGCAGCCTAAAATGGACAGGGAACACTGAAGCTTTCTTT.

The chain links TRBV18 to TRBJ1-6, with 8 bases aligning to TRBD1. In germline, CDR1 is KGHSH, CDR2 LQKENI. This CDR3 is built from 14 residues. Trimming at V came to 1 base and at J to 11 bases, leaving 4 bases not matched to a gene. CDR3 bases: TGTGCCAGCTCACCACAAGGACAGGGCCCACCCCTCCACTTT. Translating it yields CASSPQGQGPPLHF. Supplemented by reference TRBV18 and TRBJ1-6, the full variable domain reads NAGVMQNPRHLVRRRGQEARLRCSPMKGHSHVYWYRQLPEEGLKFMVYLQKENIIDESGMPKERFSAEFPKEGPSILRIQQVVRGDSAAYFCASSPQGQGPPLHFGNGTRLTVT.

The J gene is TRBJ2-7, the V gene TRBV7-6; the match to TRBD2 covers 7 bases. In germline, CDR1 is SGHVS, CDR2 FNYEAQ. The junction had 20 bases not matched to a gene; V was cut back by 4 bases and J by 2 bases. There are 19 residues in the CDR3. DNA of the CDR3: TGTGCCAGCAGCTCGACTCCCCCCGTGCGGGGGACCATCACCTACGAGCAGTACTTC. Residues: CASSSTPPVRGTITYEQYF.

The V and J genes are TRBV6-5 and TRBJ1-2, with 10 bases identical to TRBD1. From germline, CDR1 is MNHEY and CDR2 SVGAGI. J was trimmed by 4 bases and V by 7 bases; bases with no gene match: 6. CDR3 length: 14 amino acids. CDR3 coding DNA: TGTGCCAGCACCGACAGGGGGCAAGGCTATGGCTACACCTTC. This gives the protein CASTDRGQGYGYTF.

The CDR3: CASSLGGVANYGYTF. As DNA, the CDR3 is TGTGCCAGCAGTCTAGGGGGGGTAGCTAACTATGGCTACACCTTC. The chain couples TRBV27 to TRBJ1-2; D may be TRBD1 (6 bases). Germline-derived CDR1 and CDR2 are MNHEY and SMNVEV (reference sequence). Trimming removed 5 bases from V and 0 bases from J, with 13 bases in between. The CDR3 consists of 15 residues.

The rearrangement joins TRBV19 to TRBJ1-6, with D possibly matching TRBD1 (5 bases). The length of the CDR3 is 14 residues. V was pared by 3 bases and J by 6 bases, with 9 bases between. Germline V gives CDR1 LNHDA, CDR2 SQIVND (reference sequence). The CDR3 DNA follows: TGTGCCAGTAGTATCACAGGCTCTAATTCACCCCTCCACTTT. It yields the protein CASSITGSNSPLHF. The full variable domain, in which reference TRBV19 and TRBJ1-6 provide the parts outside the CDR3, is DGGITQSPKYLFRKEGQNVTLSCEQNLNHDAMYWYRQDPGQGLRLIYYSQIVNDFQKGDIAEGYSVSREKKESFPLTVTSAQKNPTAFYLCASSITGSNSPLHFGNGTRLTVT.

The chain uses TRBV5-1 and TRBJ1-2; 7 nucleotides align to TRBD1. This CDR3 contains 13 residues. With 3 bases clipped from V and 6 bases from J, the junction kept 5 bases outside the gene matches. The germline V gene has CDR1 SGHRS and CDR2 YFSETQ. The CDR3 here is CASSYGQADGYTF. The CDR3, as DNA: TGCGCCAGCAGCTACGGACAGGCGGATGGCTACACCTTC.

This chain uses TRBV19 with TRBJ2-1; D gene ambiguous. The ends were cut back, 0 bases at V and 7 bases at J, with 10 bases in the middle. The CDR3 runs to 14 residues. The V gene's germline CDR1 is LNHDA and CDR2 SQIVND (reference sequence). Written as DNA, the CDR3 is TGTGCCAGTAGTATAGAGAACTACATAAATGAGCAGTTCTTC. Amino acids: CASSIENYINEQFF.

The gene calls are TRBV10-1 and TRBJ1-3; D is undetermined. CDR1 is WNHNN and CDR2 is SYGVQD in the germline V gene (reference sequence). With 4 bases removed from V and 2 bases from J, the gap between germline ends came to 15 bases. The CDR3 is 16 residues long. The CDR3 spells CASSGGRDGAGNTIYF. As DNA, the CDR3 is TGCGCCAGCAGTGGAGGGAGAGACGGGGCTGGAAACACCATATATTTT.

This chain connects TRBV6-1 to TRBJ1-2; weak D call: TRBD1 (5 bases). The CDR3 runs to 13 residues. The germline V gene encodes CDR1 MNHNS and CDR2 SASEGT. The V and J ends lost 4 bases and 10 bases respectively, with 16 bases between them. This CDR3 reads CASSVTVQVFYTF. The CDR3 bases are TGTGCCAGCAGTGTGACAGTTCAAGTCTTCTACACCTTC.